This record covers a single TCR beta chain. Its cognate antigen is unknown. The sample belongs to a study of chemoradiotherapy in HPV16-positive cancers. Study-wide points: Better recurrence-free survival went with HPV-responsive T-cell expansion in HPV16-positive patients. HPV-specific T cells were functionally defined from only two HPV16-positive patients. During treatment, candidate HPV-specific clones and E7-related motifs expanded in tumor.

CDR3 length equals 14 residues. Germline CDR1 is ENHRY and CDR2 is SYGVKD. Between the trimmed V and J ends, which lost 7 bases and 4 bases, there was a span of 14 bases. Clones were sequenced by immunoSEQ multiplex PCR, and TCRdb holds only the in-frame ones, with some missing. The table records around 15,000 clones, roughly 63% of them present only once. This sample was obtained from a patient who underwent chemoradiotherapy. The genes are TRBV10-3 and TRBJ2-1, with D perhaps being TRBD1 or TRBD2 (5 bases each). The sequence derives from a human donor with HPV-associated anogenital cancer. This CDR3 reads CAINPGDGYNEQFF. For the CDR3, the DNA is TGTGCCATCAACCCCGGGGACGGTTACAATGAGCAGTTCTTC.